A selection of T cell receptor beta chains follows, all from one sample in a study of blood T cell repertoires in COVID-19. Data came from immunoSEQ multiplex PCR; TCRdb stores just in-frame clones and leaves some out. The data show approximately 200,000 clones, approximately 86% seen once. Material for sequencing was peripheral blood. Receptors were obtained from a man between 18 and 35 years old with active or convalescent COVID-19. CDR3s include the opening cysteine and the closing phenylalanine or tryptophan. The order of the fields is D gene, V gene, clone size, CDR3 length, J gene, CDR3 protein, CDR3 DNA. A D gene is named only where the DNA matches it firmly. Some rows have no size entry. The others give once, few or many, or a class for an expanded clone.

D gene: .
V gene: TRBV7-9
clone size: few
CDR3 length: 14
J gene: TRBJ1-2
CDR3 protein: CASSSLRRRIGYTF
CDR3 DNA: TGTGCCAGCAGCTCCCTCCGGAGGCGTATAGGCTACACCTTC

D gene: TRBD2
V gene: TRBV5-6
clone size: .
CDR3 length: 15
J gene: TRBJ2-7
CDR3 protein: CASSFLAGLSYEQYF
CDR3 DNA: TGTGCCAGCAGCTTTTTAGCGGGCCTATCCTACGAGCAGTACTTC

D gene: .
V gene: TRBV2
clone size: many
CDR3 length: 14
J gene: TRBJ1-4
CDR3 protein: CASSVGGANEKLFF
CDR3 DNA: TGTGCCAGCAGTGTCGGGGGAGCTAATGAAAAACTGTTTTTT

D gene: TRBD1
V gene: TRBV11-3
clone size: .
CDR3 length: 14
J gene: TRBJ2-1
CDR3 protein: CASSQRGQHNEQFF
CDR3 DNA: TGTGCCAGCAGCCAAAGGGGACAGCACAATGAGCAGTTCTTC

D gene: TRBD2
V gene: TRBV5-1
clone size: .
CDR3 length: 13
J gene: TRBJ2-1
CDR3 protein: CASSATSGDEQFF
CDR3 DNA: TGCGCCAGCAGCGCGACTAGCGGGGATGAGCAGTTCTTC

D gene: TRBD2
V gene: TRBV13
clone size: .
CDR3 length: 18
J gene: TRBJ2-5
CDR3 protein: CASSPYRLADVAQETQYF
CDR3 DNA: TGTGCCAGCAGCCCATACCGACTAGCGGATGTAGCCCAAGAGACCCAGTACTTC

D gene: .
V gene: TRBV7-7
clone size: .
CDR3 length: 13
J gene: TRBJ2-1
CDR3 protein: CASSLYRDGEQFF
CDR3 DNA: TGTGCCAGCAGCTTATACAGGGATGGTGAGCAGTTCTTC

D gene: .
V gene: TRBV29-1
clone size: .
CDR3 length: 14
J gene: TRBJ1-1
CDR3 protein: CSVDGGGFNTEAFF
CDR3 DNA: TGCAGCGTTGATGGGGGAGGATTTAACACTGAAGCTTTCTTT

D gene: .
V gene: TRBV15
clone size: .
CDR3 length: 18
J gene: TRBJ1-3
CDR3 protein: CATSRDRGGLSSGNTIYF
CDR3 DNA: TGTGCCACCAGCAGAGATCGGGGGGGGCTCAGCTCTGGAAACACCATATATTTT

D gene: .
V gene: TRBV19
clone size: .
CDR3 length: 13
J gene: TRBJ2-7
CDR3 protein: CASSHPQGYEQYF
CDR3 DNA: TGTGCCAGTAGCCACCCCCAGGGTTACGAGCAGTACTTC

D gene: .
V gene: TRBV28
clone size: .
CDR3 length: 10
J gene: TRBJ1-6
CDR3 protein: CAGGRSPLHF
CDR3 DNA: TGTGCGGGGGGGCGTTCACCCCTCCACTTT

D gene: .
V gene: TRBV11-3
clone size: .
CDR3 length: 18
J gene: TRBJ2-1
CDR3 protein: CASSLDPSLALRSNEQFF
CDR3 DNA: TGTGCCAGCAGCTTAGATCCCTCCCTAGCGCTGCGGTCGAATGAGCAGTTCTTC

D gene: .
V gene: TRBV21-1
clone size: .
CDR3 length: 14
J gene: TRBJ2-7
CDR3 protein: CASSKLSGCYEQYF
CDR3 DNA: TGTGCCAGCAGCAAGCTATCCGGTTGCTACGAGCAGTACTTC

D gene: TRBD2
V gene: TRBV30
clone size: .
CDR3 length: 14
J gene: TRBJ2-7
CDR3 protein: CAWTRGGSTYEQYF
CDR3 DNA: TGTGCCTGGACCCGGGGGGGGAGTACCTACGAGCAGTACTTC

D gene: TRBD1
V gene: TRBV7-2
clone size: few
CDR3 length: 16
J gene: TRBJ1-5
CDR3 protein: CASSAWDRGSNQPQHF
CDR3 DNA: TGTGCCAGCAGCGCCTGGGACAGGGGAAGCAATCAGCCCCAGCATTTT

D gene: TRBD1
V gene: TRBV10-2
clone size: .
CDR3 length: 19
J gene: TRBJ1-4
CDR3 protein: CASSESRTGGLATNEKLFF
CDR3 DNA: TGCGCCAGCAGTGAGTCGCGCACAGGGGGGCTGGCAACTAATGAAAAACTGTTTTTT

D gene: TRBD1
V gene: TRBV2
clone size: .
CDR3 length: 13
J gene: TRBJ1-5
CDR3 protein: CASGGTGRQPQHF
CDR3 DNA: TGTGCCAGCGGGGGGACAGGGAGACAGCCCCAGCATTTT

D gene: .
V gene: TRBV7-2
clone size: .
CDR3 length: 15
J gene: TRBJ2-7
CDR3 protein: CASSLDPRSAYEQYF
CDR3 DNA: TGTGCCAGCAGCTTAGATCCCAGGTCGGCCTACGAGCAGTACTTC

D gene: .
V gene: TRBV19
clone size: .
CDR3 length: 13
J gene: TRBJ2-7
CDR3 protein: CASSQQTNYEQYF
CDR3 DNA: TGTGCCAGTAGTCAACAGACCAACTACGAGCAGTACTTC

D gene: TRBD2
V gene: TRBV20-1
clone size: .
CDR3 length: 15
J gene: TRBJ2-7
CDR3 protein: CSASPPLAGFYEQYF
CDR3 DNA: TGCAGTGCTAGTCCCCCTCTAGCGGGGTTCTACGAGCAGTACTTC

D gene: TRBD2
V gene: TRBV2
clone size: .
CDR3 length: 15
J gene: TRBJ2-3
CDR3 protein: CASWRGSSPTDTQYF
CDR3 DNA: TGTGCCAGCTGGCGGGGGAGTTCTCCCACAGATACGCAGTATTTT

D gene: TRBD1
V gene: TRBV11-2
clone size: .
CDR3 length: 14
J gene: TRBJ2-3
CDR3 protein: CASSKDRSTDTQYF
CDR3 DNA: TGTGCCAGCAGCAAGGACAGGTCCACAGATACGCAGTATTTT

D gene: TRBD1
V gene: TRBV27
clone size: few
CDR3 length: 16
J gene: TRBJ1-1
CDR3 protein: CASSTGTGLRNTEAFF
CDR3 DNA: TGTGCCAGCAGTACCGGGACAGGGTTGCGGAACACTGAAGCTTTCTTT

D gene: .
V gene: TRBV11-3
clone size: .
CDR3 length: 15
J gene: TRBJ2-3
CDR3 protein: CASSLSRLSEDTQYF
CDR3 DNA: TGTGCCAGCAGCTTGTCTCGTCTCAGTGAAGATACGCAGTATTTT

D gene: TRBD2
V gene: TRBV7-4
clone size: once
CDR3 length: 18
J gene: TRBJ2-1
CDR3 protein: CASSLGASGRALVNEQFF
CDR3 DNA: TGTGCCAGCAGCTTAGGGGCTAGCGGGAGAGCTTTGGTAAATGAGCAGTTCTTC

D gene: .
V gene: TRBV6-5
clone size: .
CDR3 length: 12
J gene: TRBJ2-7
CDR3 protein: CASSSDSYEQYF
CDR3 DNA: TGTGCCAGCAGTTCGGACAGCTACGAGCAGTACTTC

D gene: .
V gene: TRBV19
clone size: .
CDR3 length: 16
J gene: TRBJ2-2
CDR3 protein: CASSTPSRDYTGELFF
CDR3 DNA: TGTGCCAGTAGTACTCCTTCCCGCGACTACACCGGGGAGCTGTTTTTT

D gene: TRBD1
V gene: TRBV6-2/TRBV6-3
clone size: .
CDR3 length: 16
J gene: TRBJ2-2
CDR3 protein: CASSLGDSPGTGELFF
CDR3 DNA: TGTGCCAGCAGTTTAGGGGACAGCCCGGGCACCGGGGAGCTGTTTTTT

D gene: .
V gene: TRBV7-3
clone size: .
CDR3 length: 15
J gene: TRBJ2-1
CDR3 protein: CASSLSASTYNEQFF
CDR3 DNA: TGTGCCAGCAGCTTAAGCGCCTCCACCTACAATGAGCAGTTCTTC

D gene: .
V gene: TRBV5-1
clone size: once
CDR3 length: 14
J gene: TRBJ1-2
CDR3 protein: CASSLEDNKGGYTF
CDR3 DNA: TGCGCCAGCAGCTTGGAGGACAACAAGGGTGGCTACACCTTC

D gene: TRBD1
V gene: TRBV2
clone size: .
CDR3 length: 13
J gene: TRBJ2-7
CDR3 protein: CASRKTGAYEQYF
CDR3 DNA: TGTGCCAGCAGAAAAACAGGGGCCTACGAGCAGTACTTC

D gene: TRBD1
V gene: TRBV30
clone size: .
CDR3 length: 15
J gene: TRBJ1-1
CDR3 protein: CAWSPTGQAGTEAFF
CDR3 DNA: TGTGCCTGGAGTCCGACAGGGCAGGCTGGCACTGAAGCTTTCTTT

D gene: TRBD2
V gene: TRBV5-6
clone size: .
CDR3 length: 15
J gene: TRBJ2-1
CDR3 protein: CASSLGGRVYNEQFF
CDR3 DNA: TGTGCCAGCAGCTTGGGCGGGAGGGTATACAATGAGCAGTTCTTC

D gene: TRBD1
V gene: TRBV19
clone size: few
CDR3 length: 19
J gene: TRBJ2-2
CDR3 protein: CASKVTIIRRTGGTGELFF
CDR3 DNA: TGTGCCAGTAAAGTAACAATCATCCGTAGGACAGGGGGAACCGGGGAGCTGTTTTTT

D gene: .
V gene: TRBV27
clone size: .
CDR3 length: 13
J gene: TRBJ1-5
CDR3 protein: CASSTAGNQPQHF
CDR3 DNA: TGTGCCAGCAGTACAGCCGGCAATCAGCCCCAGCATTTT

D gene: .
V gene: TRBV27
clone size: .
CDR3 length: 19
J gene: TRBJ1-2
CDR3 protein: CASSPTTWGESATNYGYTF
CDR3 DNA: TGTGCCAGCAGCCCTACTACATGGGGGGAGTCCGCGACTAACTATGGCTACACCTTC

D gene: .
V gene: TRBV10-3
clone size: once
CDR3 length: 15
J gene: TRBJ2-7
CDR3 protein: CAISESGAGWYEQYF
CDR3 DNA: TGTGCCATCAGTGAGTCGGGTGCGGGATGGTACGAGCAGTACTTC

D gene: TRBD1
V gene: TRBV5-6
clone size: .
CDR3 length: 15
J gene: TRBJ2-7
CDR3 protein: CASSLTTGSSYEQYF
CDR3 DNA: TGTGCCAGCAGCTTGACGACAGGGAGCTCCTACGAGCAGTACTTC

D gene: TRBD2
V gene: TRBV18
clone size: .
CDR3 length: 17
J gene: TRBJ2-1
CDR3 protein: CASSPVTSGSRNNEQFF
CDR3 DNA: TGTGCCAGCTCACCAGTAACTAGCGGGAGCAGGAACAATGAGCAGTTCTTC

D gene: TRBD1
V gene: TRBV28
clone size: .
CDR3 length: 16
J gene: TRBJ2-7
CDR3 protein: CASRPIGTGGSYEQYF
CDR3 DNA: TGTGCCAGCAGACCGATCGGGACAGGGGGCTCCTACGAGCAGTACTTC

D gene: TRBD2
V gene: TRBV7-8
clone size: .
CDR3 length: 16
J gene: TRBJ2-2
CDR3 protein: CASSPAGLAGIGELFF
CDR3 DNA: TGTGCCAGCAGCCCCGCGGGACTAGCGGGAATCGGGGAGCTGTTTTTT

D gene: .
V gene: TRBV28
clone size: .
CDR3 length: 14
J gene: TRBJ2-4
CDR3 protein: CASNPRTVKNIQYF
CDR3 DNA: TGTGCCAGCAACCCCAGGACAGTCAAAAACATTCAGTACTTC

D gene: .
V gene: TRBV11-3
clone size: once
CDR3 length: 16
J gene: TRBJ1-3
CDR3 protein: CASSRGSGNSGNTIYF
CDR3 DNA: TGTGCCAGCAGCCGTGGATCAGGGAACTCTGGAAACACCATATATTTT